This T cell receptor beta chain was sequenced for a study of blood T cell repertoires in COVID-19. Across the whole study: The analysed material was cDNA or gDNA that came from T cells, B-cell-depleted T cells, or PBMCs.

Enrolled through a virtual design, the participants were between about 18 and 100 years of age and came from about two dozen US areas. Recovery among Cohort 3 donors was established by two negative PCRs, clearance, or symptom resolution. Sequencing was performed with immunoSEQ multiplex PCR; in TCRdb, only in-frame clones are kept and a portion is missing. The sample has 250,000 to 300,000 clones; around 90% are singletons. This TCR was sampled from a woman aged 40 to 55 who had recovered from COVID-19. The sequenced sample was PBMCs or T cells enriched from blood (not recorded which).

In nucleotides, the CDR3 is TGTGCCGGGTTGGGACAGGTCCCTGGAAACACCATATATTTT. This translates into CAGLGQVPGNTIYF. J is TRBJ1-3 and V is TRBV30; 8 bases agree with TRBD1. Germline V CDR1 and CDR2: GTSNPN, SVGIG (reference sequence). V trimming: 8 bases; J trimming: 2 bases; junction bases outside the gene matches: 8. The CDR3 extends over 14 amino acids.